These 29 T cell receptor beta chains were all obtained from the same sample, sequenced in a study of OX40 agonist ivuxolimab in advanced cancers. This table comes from immunoSEQ multiplex PCR, and its TCRdb copy is limited to in-frame clones, with some not included. The sample has about 63,000 clones, 80% to 90% seen once. The starting material was CD4+ or CD8+ T cells sorted from blood, obtained in a trial of the OX40 agonist ivuxolimab. The receptors derive from an adult with an advanced solid tumor such as melanoma, head and neck, liver or kidney cancer.

This clone was recorded once. CDR3 nucleotides: TGTGCCAGCAGATCGACAGGGTTGACTGAAGCTTTCTTT. As protein: CASRSTGLTEAFF. The chain is built from TRBV4-2 and TRBJ1-1; TRBD1 aligns across 7 bases. V gave up 6 bases and J gave up 5 bases; unmatched junction bases: 6. CDR3 length: 13 residues. Germline-derived CDR1 and CDR2 are LGHNA and YNFKEQ.

This clone was detected once. The rearrangement links TRBV6-6 to TRBJ1-3; D call uncertain. V lost 0 bases, J lost 3 bases, and 12 bases lay in between. Germline loops: CDR1 MNHNY, CDR2 SVGAGI (reference sequence). The CDR3 runs 16 residues. In DNA, the CDR3 is TGTGCCAGCAGTTACTCCAAGAGCTTTTATGGAAACACCATATATTTT. Its translation is CASSYSKSFYGNTIYF.

The V gene is TRBV6-5, the J gene TRBJ1-3, with TRBD1 identical over 8 bases. The CDR3 has 16 residues. The junction had 5 bases not matched to a gene; V was cut back by 4 bases and J by 0 bases. The V gene's germline CDR1 is MNHEY and CDR2 SVGAGI. The CDR3, as DNA: TGTGCCAGCAGTTCAGAAACAGGGGGCTCTGGAAACACCATATATTTT. Translation gives CASSSETGGSGNTIYF.

This chain links TRBV5-1 with TRBJ2-3; D is unclear. Germline lookup yields CDR1 SGHRS and CDR2 YFSETQ. With 0 bases removed from V and 0 bases from J, the gap between germline ends came to 11 bases. There are 16 residues in the CDR3. CDR3 DNA sequence: TGCGCCAGCAGCTTGGAGTTCGTCATTAGCACAGATACGCAGTATTTT. Its protein is CASSLEFVISTDTQYF.

This chain uses TRBV29-1 with TRBJ2-7; D not certain. V was shortened by 3 bases and J by 4 bases, with 22 bases between the two germline ends. The CDR3 contains 16 residues. Germline V gives CDR1 SQVTM, CDR2 ANQGSEA. CDR3 DNA: TGCAGCGTTGAGCAAGAAGGAGAAGGGTCCCTATACGAGCAGTACTTC. It encodes CSVEQEGEGSLYEQYF.

The chain uses TRBV7-9 and TRBJ2-1; weak D call: TRBD2 (6 bases). Germline CDR1 and CDR2: SEHNR and FQNEAQ (reference sequence). Trimming removed 5 bases at V and 2 bases at J, with 10 bases between. The CDR3 spans 14 residues. CDR3 sequence (DNA): TGTGCCAGCAGCACTTTAGCGGCCTACAATGAGCAGTTCTTC. It encodes CASSTLAAYNEQFF. The entire variable domain, with the rest obtained from reference TRBV7-9 and TRBJ2-1, is as follows: DTGVSQNPRHKITKRGQNVTFRCDPISEHNRLYWYRQTLGQGPEFLTYFQNEAQLEKSRLLSDRFSAERPKGSFSTLEIQRTEQGDSAMYLCASSTLAAYNEQFFGPGTRLTVL.

There are a few counts of this clone. The V and J genes are TRBV5-6 and TRBJ2-3; D unresolved. Germline CDR1 is SGHDT and CDR2 is YYEEEE. This CDR3 has 13 amino acids. Trimming took off 4 bases at V and 2 bases at J, with 8 bases between the two ends. The CDR3 DNA is TGTGCCAGCAGCCCCAGCCTCACAGATACGCAGTATTTT. It encodes CASSPSLTDTQYF.

J is TRBJ1-5 and V is TRBV18, with D perhaps TRBD1 (6 bases). This CDR3 is 16 amino acids long. Germline assignment: CDR1 KGHSH and CDR2 LQKENI. Trimming took off 4 bases at V and 3 bases at J, with 16 bases between the two ends. CDR3 DNA: TGTGCCAGCTCACGAGGGGGGACTGAGATCAATCAGCCCCAGCATTTT. Amino acids: CASSRGGTEINQPQHF.

The gene calls are TRBV2 and TRBJ2-2, with 10 bases identical to TRBD2. The CDR3 length is 14 residues. Trimming cost V 7 bases and J 6 bases; bases outside gene matches: 5. Looked up from germline, CDR1 is SNHLY and CDR2 is FYNNEI. The CDR3 region has the DNA TGTGCCAGCAAGCCGAGCGGGGGGGCCGGGGAGCTGTTTTTT. Translated: CASKPSGGAGELFF.

This chain joins TRBV4-2 and TRBJ2-7, with TRBD1 matching over 10 bases. Trimming removed 5 bases from V and 4 bases from J; junction bases left unmatched: 5. Germline CDR1 and CDR2: LGHNA and YNFKEQ. The CDR3 covers 14 residues. The CDR3 DNA reads TGTGCCAGCAGCTACCGGGACAGGGGTTACGAGCAGTACTTC. It yields the protein CASSYRDRGYEQYF.

The chain uses TRBV6-5 and TRBJ2-7, with unresolved D. The ends were cut back, 6 bases at V and 8 bases at J, with 11 bases in the middle. The CDR3 has 11 residues. CDR1 is MNHEY, CDR2 SVGAGI, per germline. CDR3 in amino acids: CASRQGRKQYF. CDR3 DNA: TGTGCCAGCAGGCAAGGAAGGAAGCAGTACTTC.

The chain links TRBV5-1 to TRBJ1-3; TRBD1 matches at 8 bases. The CDR3 loop spans 16 amino acids. V lost 0 bases, J lost 3 bases, and 5 bases stayed unmatched. The germline gives CDR1 SGHRS, CDR2 YFSETQ. The CDR3 nucleotides read TGCGCCAGCAGCTTGGCAGGGGGCGCGGGTGGAAACACCATATATTTT. Encoded protein: CASSLAGGAGGNTIYF.

The chain recombines TRBV23-1 with TRBJ1-2, with D maybe TRBD1 (5 bases). TRBV23-1 is placed among ORFs of uncertain function. The CDR3 consists of 12 residues. Trimming stripped 3 bases from V and 7 bases from J, with 9 bases between. CDR3 in amino acids: CASSQGGGGYTF. The CDR3 DNA follows: TGCGCCAGCAGTCAGGGGGGAGGTGGCTACACCTTC.

The V call is TRBV27, the J call TRBJ1-2, with TRBD1 as a possible D gene (5 bases). The CDR3 is 13 amino acids. In germline, CDR1 is MNHEY, CDR2 SMNVEV (reference sequence). Trimming pared 5 bases from V and 8 bases from J, leaving 15 bases between. The CDR3 loop reads CASSDPGMGGYTF. DNA of the CDR3: TGTGCCAGCAGTGACCCAGGGATGGGAGGCTACACCTTC.

V usage is TRBV7-2 and J usage is TRBJ2-5, with 8 bases aligning to TRBD1. The CDR3 runs 14 residues. Germline assignment: CDR1 SGHTA and CDR2 FQGNSA. V shed 5 bases and J 5 bases; nucleotides not matched to a gene: 7. Here the CDR3 DNA reads TGTGCCAGCAGCCTGGACAGGGTAGTTGAGACCCAGTACTTC. Its protein product is CASSLDRVVETQYF.

The V gene is TRBV27, the J gene TRBJ1-5; D remains unclear. V was cut by 6 bases and J by 5 bases, with 11 bases left in between. This CDR3 is 13 amino acids long. Looked up from germline, CDR1 is MNHEY and CDR2 is SMNVEV (reference sequence). CDR3 loop: CASSLNVYQPQHF. The CDR3 region has the DNA TGTGCCAGCAGCCTGAACGTATATCAGCCCCAGCATTTT.

This clone was recorded only once. This chain uses TRBV18 with TRBJ2-7, with TRBD2 matching over 14 bases. CDR3 size: 16 residues. Unmatched junction bases numbered 8, after V lost 3 bases and J lost 7 bases. CDR1 is KGHSH and CDR2 is LQKENI in the germline V gene. The CDR3, as DNA: TGTGCCAGCTCACCCCTGGGACTAGCGGGAGCGCGGGAGCAGTACTTC. It specifies CASSPLGLAGAREQYF.

The chain has TRBV6-4 and TRBJ2-4; D is possibly TRBD1 or TRBD2 (6 bases each). V was shortened by 6 bases and J by 0 bases, with 15 bases between the two germline ends. Germline V CDR1 and CDR2: MRHNA, SNTAGT. This CDR3 has 16 amino acids. CDR3 nucleotides: TGTGCCAGCAGAACTCCTGGGGGGCTAGCCAAAAACATTCAGTACTTC. Translation gives CASRTPGGLAKNIQYF.

The chain couples TRBV5-4 to TRBJ2-5; 7 nucleotides line up with TRBD2. CDR3 length: 14 amino acids. Per the germline V gene, CDR1 is SGHNT and CDR2 is YYREEE (reference sequence). Losses at the gene ends were 0 bases for V and 5 bases for J; bases not matched to a gene: 4. The CDR3 protein is CASSLVGEGETQYF. The DNA for the CDR3 is TGTGCCAGCAGCTTGGTCGGGGAGGGCGAGACCCAGTACTTC. Looking up the rest from reference TRBV5-4 and TRBJ2-5 gives the full variable domain: ETGVTQSPTHLIKTRGQQVTLRCSSQSGHNTVSWYQQALGQGPQFIFQYYREEENGRGNFPPRFSGLQFPNYSSELNVNALELDDSALYLCASSLVGEGETQYFGPGTRLLVL.

The rearrangement uses TRBV10-3 and TRBJ2-3, with 11 bases identical to TRBD1. This CDR3 comprises 16 residues. The trim removed 8 bases at V and 4 bases at J, leaving 11 bases unmatched. Germline V gene data show CDR1 as ENHRY and CDR2 as SYGVKD. The CDR3 DNA reads TGTGCCATCGGACCCGGACGGACAGGGGGCGCAGATACGCAGTATTTT. It yields the protein CAIGPGRTGGADTQYF.

The chain links TRBV28 to TRBJ2-2, with TRBD1 matching 8 bases. The CDR3 runs 14 residues. Trimming at V came to 6 bases and at J to 6 bases, leaving 6 bases not matched to a gene. Germline CDR1 reads MDHEN; CDR2 reads SYDVKM. The CDR3 sequence is CASSPPGGPGELFF. The CDR3 region has the DNA TGTGCCAGCAGCCCACCAGGGGGCCCCGGGGAGCTGTTTTTT.

The chain joins TRBV19 to TRBJ2-2; 9 bases match TRBD1. The junction had 1 base not matched to a gene; V was cut back by 7 bases and J by 1 base. CDR1 is LNHDA, CDR2 SQIVND, per germline (reference sequence). This CDR3 comprises 14 residues. CDR3 DNA: TGTGCCAGTAAGGACAGGGGGAACACCGGGGAGCTGTTTTTT. This translates into CASKDRGNTGELFF.

This clone was observed a few times. CDR3 bases: TGTGCCAGCAGCTTAAGCCCAGGGTCCAATTCACCCCTCCACTTT. It yields the protein CASSLSPGSNSPLHF. The chain couples TRBV7-2 to TRBJ1-6, with D perhaps TRBD1 (5 bases). The CDR3 consists of 15 residues. Trimming pared 2 bases from V and 7 bases from J, leaving 12 bases between. CDR1 is SGHTA and CDR2 is FQGNSA in the germline V gene.

The chain carries TRBV5-4 and TRBJ2-3; 12 nucleotides agree with TRBD2. Unmatched junction bases numbered 3, after V lost 2 bases and J lost 2 bases. Germline values: CDR1 SGHNT, CDR2 YYREEE (reference sequence). The CDR3 loop spans 16 amino acids. CDR3 loop: CASSLASGRATDTQYF. The CDR3 nucleotides are TGTGCCAGCAGCTTAGCTAGCGGGAGGGCCACAGATACGCAGTATTTT.

V and J are TRBV5-4 and TRBJ2-1; D might be TRBD1 (5 bases). Germline CDR1 is SGHNT and CDR2 is YYREEE (reference sequence). Between the trimmed V and J ends, which lost 2 bases and 8 bases, there was a span of 8 bases. This CDR3 has 12 residues. CDR3 bases: TGTGCCAGCAGCTTTTCCAGGGATGAGCAGTTCTTC. It yields the protein CASSFSRDEQFF. The full variable domain, in which reference TRBV5-4 and TRBJ2-1 provide the parts outside the CDR3, is ETGVTQSPTHLIKTRGQQVTLRCSSQSGHNTVSWYQQALGQGPQFIFQYYREEENGRGNFPPRFSGLQFPNYSSELNVNALELDDSALYLCASSFSRDEQFFGPGTRLTVL.

This sequence joins TRBV6-1 and TRBJ2-3, with D maybe TRBD1 (7 bases). The CDR3 is made up of 14 amino acids. V was trimmed by 7 bases and J by 6 bases, leaving 17 bases between them. Looked up from germline, CDR1 is MNHNS and CDR2 is SASEGT. The DNA for the CDR3 is TGTGCCAGCACTGAGCAGGGGGGTCCGGATACGCAGTATTTT. This sequence encodes CASTEQGGPDTQYF.

The chain couples TRBV9 to TRBJ1-2; TRBD1 agrees at 9 bases. V was clipped by 4 bases and J by 4 bases; unmatched bases: 5. CDR1 SGDLS and CDR2 YYNGEE come from the germline V gene. The CDR3 sequence is 14 residues long. DNA of the CDR3: TGTGCCAGCAGCTTGGGACAGGGCTCCTATGGCTACACCTTC. This translates into CASSLGQGSYGYTF.

In this sample, this clone turned up a few times. V and J are TRBV7-8 and TRBJ2-7; D may be TRBD1 (5 bases). In germline, CDR1 is SGHVS, CDR2 FQNEAQ. The CDR3 loop spans 12 amino acids. With 4 bases removed from V and 7 bases from J, the gap between germline ends came to 11 bases. CDR3 DNA: TGTGCCAGCAGCTCAGGGCTTCGGGAGCAGTACTTC. It translates to CASSSGLREQYF.

The chain combines TRBV28 with TRBJ2-5; 9 bases align to TRBD1. Losses at the gene ends were 6 bases for V and 4 bases for J; bases not matched to a gene: 9. This CDR3 has 15 residues. Per germline, CDR1 MDHEN and CDR2 SYDVKM. The CDR3 loop reads CASSSPGTGRETQYF. The CDR3, as DNA: TGTGCCAGCAGCTCTCCCGGGACAGGGAGAGAGACCCAGTACTTC.